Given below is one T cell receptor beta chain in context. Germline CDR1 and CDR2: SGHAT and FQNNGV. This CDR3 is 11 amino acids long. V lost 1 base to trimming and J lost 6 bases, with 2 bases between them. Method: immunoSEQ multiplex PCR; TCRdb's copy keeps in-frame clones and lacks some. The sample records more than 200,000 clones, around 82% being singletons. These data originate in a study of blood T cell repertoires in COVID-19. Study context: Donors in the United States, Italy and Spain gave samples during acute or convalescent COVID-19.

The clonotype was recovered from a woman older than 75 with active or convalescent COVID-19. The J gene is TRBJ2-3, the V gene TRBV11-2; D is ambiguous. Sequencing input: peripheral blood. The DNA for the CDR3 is TGTGCCAGCAGCTTAGCGGATACGCAGTATTTT. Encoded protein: CASSLADTQYF.